Below are 23 T cell receptor beta chains sequenced from a single sample in a study of blood T cell repertoires in COVID-19. Profiled with immunoSEQ multiplex PCR; TCRdb holds only in-frame clones, not every one. The sample includes under 200,000 clones, approximately 84% seen only once; the top ten take roughly 8.3%. Sequenced input: peripheral blood. The source is an older woman with COVID-19, enrolled during active disease.

This chain connects TRBV5-1 to TRBJ2-2; 8 bases are a match to TRBD1. Germline CDR1 reads SGHRS; CDR2 reads YFSETQ. V lost 4 bases, J lost 6 bases, and 11 bases stayed unmatched. This CDR3 comprises 16 residues. CDR3 bases: TGCGCCAGCAGCAGCCCCGGGACAGGAGGGGCCGGGGAGCTGTTTTTT. Translation: CASSSPGTGGAGELFF.

This chain uses TRBV5-4 with TRBJ2-3; D might be TRBD2 (5 bases). V was clipped by 8 bases and J by 3 bases, with 19 bases between them. The CDR3 is 15 residues long. From germline, CDR1 is SGHNT and CDR2 YYREEE (reference sequence). This CDR3 reads CASRKGSMVTDTQYF. CDR3 in DNA: TGTGCCAGTCGAAAAGGGAGTATGGTGACAGATACGCAGTATTTT.

V and J are TRBV6-1 and TRBJ2-1; 11 nucleotides align to TRBD2. This CDR3 region has 19 residues. The germline CDR1 and CDR2 sequences are MNHNS and SASEGT. The junction had 11 bases not matched to a gene; V was cut back by 4 bases and J by 0 bases. The CDR3 DNA reads as TGTGCCAGCAGTGGCCTAGCGGGGGGCCTTATGAGCTCCTACAATGAGCAGTTCTTC. Its translation is CASSGLAGGLMSSYNEQFF.

The chain combines TRBV2 with TRBJ1-6, with TRBD1 identical over 7 bases. The V and J ends lost 7 bases and 7 bases, in that order; junction bases with no gene match: 7. Germline CDR1 reads SNHLY; CDR2 reads FYNNEI. The CDR3 is 14 residues long. As DNA, the CDR3 is TGTGCCAGCATTCTCGACAGGGTAAATTCACCCCTCCACTTT. Its translation: CASILDRVNSPLHF.

This clone was observed a handful of times. The gene calls are TRBV28 and TRBJ1-6; 7 positions agree with TRBD1. The CDR3 is made up of 15 amino acids. Germline-derived CDR1 and CDR2 are MDHEN and SYDVKM. J lost 8 bases, V lost 6 bases, and 10 bases had no gene match. In nucleotides, the CDR3 is TGTGCCAGCAGACAGGGGTCTTCAGGGGATTCACCCCTCCACTTT. This sequence encodes CASRQGSSGDSPLHF.

This clone was counted once. This chain connects TRBV18 to TRBJ1-4, with D possibly being TRBD1 (5 bases). The germline gives CDR1 KGHSH, CDR2 LQKENI. V was shortened by 1 base and J by 7 bases, with 16 bases between the two germline ends. The CDR3 runs 16 residues. The chain's CDR3 is CASSPRGESGSEKLFF. CDR3 sequence (DNA): TGTGCCAGCTCACCACGGGGGGAAAGTGGGAGTGAAAAACTGTTTTTT.

The CDR3, as DNA: TGCGCCAGCAGCTTGTCGGTAGGGGAATTGACTGAAGCTTTCTTT. Translating it yields CASSLSVGELTEAFF. The chain employs TRBV5-1 and TRBJ1-1; D might be TRBD1 (5 bases). V gave up 1 base and J gave up 5 bases, with 15 bases separating them. The length of the CDR3 is 15 residues. Germline CDR1 is SGHRS and CDR2 is YFSETQ.

The chain has TRBV30 and TRBJ1-4; D possibly corresponds to TRBD1 (6 bases). CDR3 length: 14 amino acids. Germline V gives CDR1 GTSNPN, CDR2 SVGIG (reference sequence). Trimming took 4 bases from V and 5 from J, leaving 14 bases between them. The chain's CDR3 is CAWIPTGMNEKLFF. In nucleotides, the CDR3 is TGTGCCTGGATCCCAACAGGGATGAATGAAAAACTGTTTTTT.

This chain joins TRBV5-1 and TRBJ2-3; tentative D call: TRBD2 (7 bases). The CDR3 is made up of 14 amino acids. The V end lost 9 bases, the J end lost 4 bases, and 18 bases lay between the germline ends. The germline CDR1 and CDR2 sequences are SGHRS and YFSETQ. In DNA, the CDR3 is TGCGCCACCGCTGGGGGCGGGAGAGCAGATACGCAGTATTTT. As protein: CATAGGGRADTQYF.

This chain joins TRBV7-8 and TRBJ1-6, with D maybe TRBD1 (5 bases). Trimming removed 3 bases from V and 12 bases from J, with 12 bases in between. This CDR3 is 13 amino acids long. Germline values: CDR1 SGHVS, CDR2 FQNEAQ. The CDR3 sequence is CASSLARQRPLHF. CDR3 bases: TGTGCCAGCAGCTTGGCGAGACAGAGACCCCTCCACTTT.

The rearrangement joins TRBV19 to TRBJ1-1; D call uncertain. The CDR3 runs to 16 residues. The germline CDR1 and CDR2 sequences are LNHDA and SQIVND (reference sequence). The V and J ends lost 8 bases and 2 bases respectively, with 21 bases between them. The CDR3: CASQTQKTPTNTEAFF. As DNA, the CDR3 is TGTGCCAGTCAAACTCAGAAGACACCAACTAACACTGAAGCTTTCTTT.

The J gene is TRBJ1-5, the V gene TRBV6-1; D is perhaps TRBD1 (6 bases). Looked up from germline, CDR1 is MNHNS and CDR2 is SASEGT. V was clipped by 1 base and J by 6 bases, with 10 bases between them. The CDR3 runs to 14 residues. The CDR3 DNA is TGTGCCAGCAGTGAAGTAGCCAGGGGTCAGCCCCAGCATTTT. It yields the protein CASSEVARGQPQHF.

CDR3 amino acids: CASSQALAFDTGELFF. CDR3 coding DNA: TGTGCCAGCAGCCAAGCGTTAGCGTTTGACACCGGGGAGCTGTTTTTT. V is TRBV3-1 (or the pseudogene TRBV3-2) and J is TRBJ2-2, with D perhaps matching TRBD2 (5 bases). The germline V and J ends were trimmed by 1 base and 3 bases, with 12 bases remaining between them. Germline lookup yields CDR1 LGHDT and CDR2 YNNKEL (reference sequence). This CDR3 region has 16 residues.

The J gene is TRBJ1-1, the V gene TRBV27, with TRBD1 identical over 7 bases. The CDR3 covers 14 residues. From germline, CDR1 is MNHEY and CDR2 SMNVEV (reference sequence). Germline trimming cut 7 bases from V and 1 base from J; bases unmatched to any gene: 6. The CDR3 bases are TGTGCCAGCAACCGACAGGGCCCGAACACTGAAGCTTTCTTT. Translating it yields CASNRQGPNTEAFF.

V gene TRBV25-1 combines with J gene TRBJ2-1; possible D gene TRBD2, 6 bases. The germline V gene has CDR1 MGHDK and CDR2 SYGVNS. The CDR3 consists of 14 residues. Trimming took off 6 bases at V and 4 bases at J, with 13 bases between the two ends. CDR3: CASSEISGYNEQFF. The CDR3 DNA reads TGTGCCAGCAGCGAGATTAGCGGATACAATGAGCAGTTCTTC.

Sample share makes this clone medium-sized (0.01 to 0.1%). V and J are TRBV2 and TRBJ1-4, with 7 bases matching TRBD1. Trimming cost V 5 bases and J 5 bases; bases outside gene matches: 8. Germline V gene lookup returns CDR1 SNHLY and CDR2 FYNNEI. The CDR3 sequence is 15 residues long. CDR3 coding DNA: TGTGCCAGCAGTTCCGACAGGGCGGGAAATGAAAAACTGTTTTTT. It codes for CASSSDRAGNEKLFF.

The CDR3: CASGPRAAGLASDTQYF. For the CDR3, the DNA is TGTGCTAGTGGTCCCCGGGCTGCGGGCTTAGCCTCAGATACGCAGTATTTT. The chain carries TRBV12-5 and TRBJ2-3; D possibly corresponds to TRBD2 (5 bases). Per the germline V gene, CDR1 is LGHNT and CDR2 is FRNRAP. CDR3 length: 17 amino acids. Trimming removed 5 bases at V and 4 bases at J, with 22 bases between. Together with reference TRBV12-5 and TRBJ2-3, the CDR3 gives the full variable domain: DARVTQTPRHKVTEMGQEVTMRCQPILGHNTVFWYRQTMMQGLELLAYFRNRAPLDDSGMPKDRFSAEMPDATLATLKIQPSEPRDSAVYFCASGPRAAGLASDTQYFGPGTRLTVL.

The chain has TRBV5-1 and TRBJ1-3, with D hard to call. Germline V CDR1 and CDR2: SGHRS, YFSETQ. CDR3 length equals 15 residues. V lost 0 bases and J 3 bases, leaving 10 bases between the germline ends. CDR3 in amino acids: CASSLDILRGNTIYF. CDR3 in DNA: TGCGCCAGCAGCTTGGACATCCTTCGTGGAAACACCATATATTTT.

This clone has just a few counts. The CDR3 loop reads CASRGLRSGNTIYF. The DNA for the CDR3 is TGTGCCAGTAGGGGACTTCGCTCTGGAAACACCATATATTTT. The chain carries TRBV19 and TRBJ1-3; D may be TRBD1 (5 bases). This CDR3 region has 14 residues. V was pared by 6 bases and J by 0 bases, with 9 bases between. Germline values: CDR1 LNHDA, CDR2 SQIVND (reference sequence).

The chain couples TRBV6-2 or TRBV6-3 to TRBJ1-4; TRBD1 might be the D (6 bases). The CDR3 runs to 16 residues. CDR1 MNHEY and CDR2 SVGEGT come from the germline V gene. V shed 4 bases and J shed 3 bases, with 15 bases lying between them. The CDR3 DNA is TGTGCCAGCAGTTGGGGAGGGGGAACGGCTAATGAAAAACTGTTTTTT. This codes for CASSWGGGTANEKLFF.

The J gene is TRBJ2-3, the V gene TRBV19; 7 bases line up with TRBD2. Trimming removed 6 bases from V and 6 bases from J; junction bases left unmatched: 21. Germline CDR1 is LNHDA and CDR2 is SQIVND (reference sequence). The length of the CDR3 is 18 residues. CDR3 nucleotides: TGTGCCAGTAGGTCATTTGCGGGAGCGTTCTATGCGGGGGATACGCAGTATTTT. It specifies CASRSFAGAFYAGDTQYF. Combining the CDR3 with reference TRBV19 and TRBJ2-3 gives the whole variable domain DGGITQSPKYLFRKEGQNVTLSCEQNLNHDAMYWYRQDPGQGLRLIYYSQIVNDFQKGDIAEGYSVSREKKESFPLTVTSAQKNPTAFYLCASRSFAGAFYAGDTQYFGPGTRLTVL.

This chain connects TRBV10-2 to TRBJ1-4; 7 bases map to TRBD1. Germline CDR1 WSHSY, CDR2 SAAADI. The CDR3 loop spans 12 amino acids. Trimming removed 4 bases from V and 12 bases from J; junction bases left unmatched: 5. CDR3 loop: CASSGGTEELFF. The CDR3 region has the DNA TGCGCCAGCAGTGGTGGGACAGAGGAACTGTTTTTT.

This clone was detected only once. J is TRBJ2-7 and V is TRBV5-4; D is uncertain. CDR1 and CDR2 from the germline V gene are SGHNT and YYREEE (reference sequence). CDR3 length: 14 residues. Trimming left V 4 bases short and J 0 bases short, with 11 bases between. As DNA, the CDR3 is TGTGCCAGCAGCCCCGACTTGCACTCCTACGAGCAGTACGTC. The encoded protein is CASSPDLHSYEQYV.